Sequencing of this T cell receptor (beta chain) was carried out in a study of PD-1 and CTLA-4 blockade in melanoma. V lost 4 bases to trimming and J lost 4 bases, with 11 bases between them. CDR1 SGDLS and CDR2 YYNGEE come from the germline V gene. CDR3 size: 13 residues. Method: immunoSEQ multiplex PCR; TCRdb's copy keeps in-frame clones and lacks some. The sample has about 29,000 clones, about 88% seen once; the top ten hold over 6.5%. This receptor was identified in a human donor with melanoma. Sequenced material: CD8+ T cells from peripheral blood, taken before anti-PD-1 treatment. This chain joins TRBV9 and TRBJ1-1; D possibly corresponds to TRBD1 (5 bases). The DNA of the CDR3 is TGTGCCAGCAGCCTCGGGGGGGGCACTGAAGCTTTCTTT. Its translation is CASSLGGGTEAFF.